These T cell receptor beta chains were read from a single sample in a study of PD-L1 blockade in urothelial cancer. Assay used: immunoSEQ multiplex PCR; TCRdb lists only in-frame clones, some missing. The sample has tens of thousands of clones, almost 85% seen once. The sequenced sample was PBMCs, obtained around atezolizumab (anti-PD-L1) treatment. Receptors were obtained from a man aged 65-85 years with urothelial cancer. Both conserved end residues are part of each CDR3. A D gene is named only where the DNA matches it firmly. Some rows have no size entry. The others give once, few or many, or a class for an expanded clone.

D gene	V gene	clone size	J gene	CDR3 DNA	CDR3 protein
TRBD1	TRBV5-1	NA	TRBJ1-4	TGCGCCAGCAGGGGACAGGGGAACGAAAAACTGTTTTTT	CASRGQGNEKLFF
TRBD2	TRBV5-4	NA	TRBJ2-3	TGTGCCAGCAGGGTCTCCGGGAGGACAGATACGCAGTATTTT	CASRVSGRTDTQYF
NA	TRBV6-5	NA	TRBJ2-1	TGTGCCAGCAGGGGAAGCGGATTCAATGAGCAGTTCTTC	CASRGSGFNEQFF
TRBD2	TRBV30	NA	TRBJ2-3	TGTGCCTGGAAACTAGCGGGTAACACAGATACGCAGTATTTT	CAWKLAGNTDTQYF
NA	TRBV2	NA	TRBJ1-4	TGTGCCAGCAGTGCGTCGGGTCCAGCTCATGAAAAACTGTTTTTT	CASSASGPAHEKLFF
NA	TRBV10-3	NA	TRBJ1-1	TGTGCCATCAGTGAAGGGACACAGAACACTGAAGCTTTCTTT	CAISEGTQNTEAFF
TRBD1	TRBV7-8	NA	TRBJ2-5	TGTGCCAGCAGCCGAACAGGGGGCGGGGAGACCCAGTACTTC	CASSRTGGGETQYF
TRBD1	TRBV28	NA	TRBJ1-1	TGTGCCAGCAGCCCTCCCGGGACAGGGGTAGTCACTGAAGCTTTCTTT	CASSPPGTGVVTEAFF
TRBD2	TRBV7-6	NA	TRBJ2-5	TGTGCCAGCAGCTTAATTAGCGGGAGGGAGACCCAGTACTTC	CASSLISGRETQYF
TRBD1	TRBV6-1	NA	TRBJ2-3	TGTGCCAGCAGGGTCACAGGGGGCACAGATACGCAGTATTTT	CASRVTGGTDTQYF
NA	TRBV30	once	TRBJ1-3	TGTGCCTGGAGTCCCGCGAACCCCACTGGAAACACCATATATTTT	CAWSPANPTGNTIYF
TRBD2	TRBV6-6	NA	TRBJ2-5	TGTGCCAGCAAAAGCGGGGCGCCTTGGGAGACCCAGTACTTC	CASKSGAPWETQYF
TRBD1	TRBV6-6	few	TRBJ2-3	TGTGCCAGCACGGGACAGGGGAGGTCAGGTACGCAGTATTTT	CASTGQGRSGTQYF
NA	TRBV18	NA	TRBJ1-4	TGTGCCAGCTCACCGGGAGCAACTAATGAAAAACTGTTTTTT	CASSPGATNEKLFF
TRBD1	TRBV18	NA	TRBJ1-1	TGTGCCAGCTCACCGTCGGGACAGGGGGCAACTGAAGCTTTCTTT	CASSPSGQGATEAFF
NA	TRBV6-5	NA	TRBJ1-1	TGTGCCAGCAGTTACTCGCAGCGAGAGAACACTGAAGCTTTCTTT	CASSYSQRENTEAFF
TRBD1	TRBV18	NA	TRBJ2-1	TGTGCCAGCTCTTACAGGGGCAATGAGCAGTTCTTC	CASSYRGNEQFF
NA	TRBV9	few	TRBJ1-4	TGTGCCAGCGCAGGCGGACTTCAAACTAATGAAAAACTGTTTTTT	CASAGGLQTNEKLFF
TRBD2	TRBV7-9	NA	TRBJ2-1	TGTGCCAGCGCGGGACTAGCGGGAGGGACGTCCTACAATGAGCAGTTCTTC	CASAGLAGGTSYNEQFF
TRBD1	TRBV6-1	NA	TRBJ1-1	TGTGCCAGCAGGCCGGGACAGGCTTACACTGAAGCTTTCTTT	CASRPGQAYTEAFF